This T cell receptor (beta chain) was recorded in a study of blood T cell repertoires in COVID-19. V lost 6 bases and J 6 bases, leaving 8 bases between the germline ends. From germline, CDR1 is MNHEY and CDR2 SVGAGI. The length of the CDR3 is 11 residues. Clones were read by immunoSEQ multiplex PCR, and TCRdb kept only the in-frame ones, dropping some. The sample records hundreds of thousands of clones, more than 80% being singletons. The sequence was obtained from a woman aged 25 to 45 with COVID-19, enrolled during active disease. The V call is TRBV6-5, the J call TRBJ1-1, with D possibly matching TRBD1 (6 bases). The source material was peripheral blood. The CDR3 sequence: CASRDRSEAFF. For the CDR3, the DNA is TGTGCCAGCAGAGACAGGTCTGAAGCTTTCTTT.